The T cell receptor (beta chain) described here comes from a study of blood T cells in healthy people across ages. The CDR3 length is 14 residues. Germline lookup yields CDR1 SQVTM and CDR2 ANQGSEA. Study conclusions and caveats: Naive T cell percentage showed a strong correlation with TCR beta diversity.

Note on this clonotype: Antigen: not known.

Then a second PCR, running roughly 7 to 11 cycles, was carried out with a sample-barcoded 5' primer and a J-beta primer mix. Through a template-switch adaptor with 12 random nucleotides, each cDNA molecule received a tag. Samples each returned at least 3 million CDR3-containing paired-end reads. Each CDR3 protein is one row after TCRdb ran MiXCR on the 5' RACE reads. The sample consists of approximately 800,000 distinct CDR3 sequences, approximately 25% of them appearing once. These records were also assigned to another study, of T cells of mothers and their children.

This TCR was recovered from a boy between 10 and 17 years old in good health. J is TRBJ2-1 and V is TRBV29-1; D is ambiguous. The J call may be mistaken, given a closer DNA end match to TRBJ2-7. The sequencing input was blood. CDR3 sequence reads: CSVEMRDGNYEQYF. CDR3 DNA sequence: TGCAGCGTTGAAATGCGTGATGGGAACTACGAGCAGTACTTC.